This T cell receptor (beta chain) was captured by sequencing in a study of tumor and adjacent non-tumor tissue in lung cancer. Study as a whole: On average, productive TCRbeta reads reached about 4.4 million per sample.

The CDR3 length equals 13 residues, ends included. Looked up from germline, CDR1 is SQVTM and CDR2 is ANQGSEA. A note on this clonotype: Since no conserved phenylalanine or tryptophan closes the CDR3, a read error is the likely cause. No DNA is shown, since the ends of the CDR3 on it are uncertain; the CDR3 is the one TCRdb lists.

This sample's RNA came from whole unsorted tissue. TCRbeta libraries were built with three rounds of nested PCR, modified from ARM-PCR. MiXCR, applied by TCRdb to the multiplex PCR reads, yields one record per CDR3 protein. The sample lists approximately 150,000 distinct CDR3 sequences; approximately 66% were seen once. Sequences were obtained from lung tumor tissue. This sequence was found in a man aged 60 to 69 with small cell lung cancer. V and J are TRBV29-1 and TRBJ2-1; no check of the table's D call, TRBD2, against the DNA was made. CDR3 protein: CSVEGLAGNEQFS.